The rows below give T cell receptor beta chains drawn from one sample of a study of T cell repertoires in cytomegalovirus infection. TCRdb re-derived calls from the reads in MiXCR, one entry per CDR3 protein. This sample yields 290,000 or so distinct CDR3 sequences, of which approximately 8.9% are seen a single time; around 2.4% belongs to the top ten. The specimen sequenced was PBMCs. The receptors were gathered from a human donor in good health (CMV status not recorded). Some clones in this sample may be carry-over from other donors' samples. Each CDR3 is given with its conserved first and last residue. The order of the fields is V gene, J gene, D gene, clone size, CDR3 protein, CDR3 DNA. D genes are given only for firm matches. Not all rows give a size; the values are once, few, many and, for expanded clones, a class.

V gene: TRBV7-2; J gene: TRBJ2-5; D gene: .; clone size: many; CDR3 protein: CASSLEGSGGTQYF; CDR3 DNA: TGTGCCAGCAGCTTAGAAGGCTCCGGAGGGACCCAGTACTTC
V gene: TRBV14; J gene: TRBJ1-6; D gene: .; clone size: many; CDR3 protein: CASTGGGRSPLHF; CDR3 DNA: TGTGCCAGCACCGGGGGGGGTCGGTCACCCCTCCACTTT
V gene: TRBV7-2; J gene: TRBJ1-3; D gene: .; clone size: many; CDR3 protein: CASSRQYSGNTIYF; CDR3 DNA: TGTGCCAGCAGCCGACAGTACTCTGGAAACACCATATATTTT
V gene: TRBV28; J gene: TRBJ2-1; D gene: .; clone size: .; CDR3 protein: CASSYREYEQFF; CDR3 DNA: TGTGCCAGCAGCTACAGGGAGTATGAGCAGTTCTTC
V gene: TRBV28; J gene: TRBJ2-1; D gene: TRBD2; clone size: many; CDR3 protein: CASSLSSGGAGEQFF; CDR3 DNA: TGTGCCAGCAGTTTATCTAGCGGGGGGGCCGGTGAGCAGTTCTTC
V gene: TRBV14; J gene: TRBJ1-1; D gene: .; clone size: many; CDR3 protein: CASSQKRQGGNTEAFF; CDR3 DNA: TGTGCCAGCAGCCAAAAAAGACAAGGAGGGAACACTGAAGCTTTCTTT
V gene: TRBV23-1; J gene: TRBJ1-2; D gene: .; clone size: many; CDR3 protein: CASTAIGVNYGYTF; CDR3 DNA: TGCGCCAGCACCGCCATCGGAGTAAACTATGGCTACACCTTC
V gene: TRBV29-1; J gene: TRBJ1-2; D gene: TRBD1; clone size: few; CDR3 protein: CSVSGTGVVGYTF; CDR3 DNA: TGCAGCGTTTCCGGGACAGGCGTCGTGGGCTACACCTTC
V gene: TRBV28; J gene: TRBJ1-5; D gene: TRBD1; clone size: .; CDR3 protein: CASTPGGTNQPQHF; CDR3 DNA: TGTGCCAGCACCCCAGGGGGAACCAATCAGCCCCAGCATTTT
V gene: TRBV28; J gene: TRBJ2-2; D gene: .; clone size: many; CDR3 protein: CASSLLVGKTGELFF; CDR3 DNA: TGTGCCAGCAGTTTATTGGTGGGGAAAACCGGGGAGCTGTTTTTT
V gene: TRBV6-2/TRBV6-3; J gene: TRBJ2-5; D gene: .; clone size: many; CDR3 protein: CASKRIQETQYF; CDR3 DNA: TGTGCCAGCAAGAGGATTCAAGAGACCCAGTACTTC
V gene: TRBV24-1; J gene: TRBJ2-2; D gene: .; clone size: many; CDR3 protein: CATSDPGQPTGELFF; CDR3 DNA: TGTGCCACCAGTGATCCCGGACAGCCCACCGGGGAGCTGTTTTTT
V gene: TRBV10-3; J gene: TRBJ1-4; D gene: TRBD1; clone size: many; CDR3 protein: CAISESRGRNEKLFF; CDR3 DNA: TGTGCCATCAGTGAGTCGAGGGGGCGCAATGAAAAACTGTTTTTT
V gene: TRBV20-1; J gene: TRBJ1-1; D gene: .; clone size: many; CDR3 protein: CSAPRDIGTEAFF; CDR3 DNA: TGCAGTGCTCCGCGTGACATTGGCACTGAAGCTTTCTTT
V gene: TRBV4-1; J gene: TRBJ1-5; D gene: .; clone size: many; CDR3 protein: CASSRTDGNSNQPQHF; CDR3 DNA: TGCGCCAGCAGCCGGACGGACGGGAATAGCAATCAGCCCCAGCATTTT
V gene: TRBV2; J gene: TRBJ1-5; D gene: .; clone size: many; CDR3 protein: CASSEAWGRIQPQHF; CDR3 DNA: TGTGCCAGCAGTGAAGCGTGGGGGCGCATTCAGCCCCAGCATTTT
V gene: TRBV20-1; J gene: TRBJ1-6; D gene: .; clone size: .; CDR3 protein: CSAATGLGNSPLHF; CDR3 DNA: TGCAGTGCAGCGACGGGACTTGGTAATTCACCCCTCCACTTT
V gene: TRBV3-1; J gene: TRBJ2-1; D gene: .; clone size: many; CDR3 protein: CASSIRDEQFF; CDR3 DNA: TGTGCCAGCAGCATCCGGGATGAGCAGTTCTTC
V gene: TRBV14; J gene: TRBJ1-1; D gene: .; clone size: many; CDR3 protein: CASSQSGSMNTEAFF; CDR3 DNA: TGTGCCAGCAGCCAAAGCGGCAGTATGAACACTGAAGCTTTCTTT
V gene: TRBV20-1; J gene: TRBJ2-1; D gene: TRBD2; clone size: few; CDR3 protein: CSAPDLAGVGNEQFF; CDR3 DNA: TGCAGTGCTCCGGATCTGGCGGGGGTTGGCAATGAGCAGTTCTTC
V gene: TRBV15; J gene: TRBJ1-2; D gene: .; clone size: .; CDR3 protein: CATSIRRSYYGYTF; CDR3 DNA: TGTGCCACCAGCATACGGCGGTCCTACTATGGCTACACCTTC
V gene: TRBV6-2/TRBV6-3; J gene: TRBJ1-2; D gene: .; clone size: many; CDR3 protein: CASSYRGLDGYTF; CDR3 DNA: TGTGCCAGCAGTTACCGGGGGCTCGATGGCTACACCTTC
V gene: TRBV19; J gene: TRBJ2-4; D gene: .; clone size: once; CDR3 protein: CASSMQAAAKNIQYF; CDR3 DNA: TGTGCCAGTAGTATGCAGGCAGCAGCCAAAAACATTCAGTACTTC
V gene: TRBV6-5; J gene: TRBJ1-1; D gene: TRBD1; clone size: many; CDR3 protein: CASSRDREGRTEAFF; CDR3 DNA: TGTGCCAGCAGTCGGGACAGGGAGGGCAGGACTGAAGCTTTCTTT
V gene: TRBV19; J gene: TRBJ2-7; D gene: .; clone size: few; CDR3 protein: CASSPDINYEQYF; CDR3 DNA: TGTGCCAGTTCCCCAGACATTAACTACGAGCAGTACTTC
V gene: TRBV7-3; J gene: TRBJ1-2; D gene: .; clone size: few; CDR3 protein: CASSIDRSGDYGYTF; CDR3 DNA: TGTGCCAGCAGCATCGACAGGTCCGGGGACTATGGCTACACCTTC
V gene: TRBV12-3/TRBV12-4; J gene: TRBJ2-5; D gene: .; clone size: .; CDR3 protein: CDSSLRETQYF; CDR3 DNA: TGTGACAGCAGTTTGAGAGAGACCCAGTACTTC
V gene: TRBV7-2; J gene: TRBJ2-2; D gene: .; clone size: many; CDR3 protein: CASSLVSRGGNGELFF; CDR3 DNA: TGTGCCAGCAGCTTAGTGTCTAGGGGCGGGAACGGGGAGCTGTTTTTT
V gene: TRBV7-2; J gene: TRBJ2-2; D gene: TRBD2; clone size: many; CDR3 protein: CASSLGGTSGRENTGELFF; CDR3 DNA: TGTGCCAGCAGCTTAGGGGGGACTAGCGGACGAGAGAACACCGGGGAGCTGTTTTTT
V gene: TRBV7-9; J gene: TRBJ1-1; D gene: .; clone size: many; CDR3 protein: CASSFRQATEAFF; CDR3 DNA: TGTGCCAGCAGCTTTAGACAGGCCACTGAAGCTTTCTTT
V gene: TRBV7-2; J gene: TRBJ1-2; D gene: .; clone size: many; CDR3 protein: CASSHRTEDYGYTF; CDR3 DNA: TGTGCCAGCAGCCACAGGACAGAAGACTATGGCTACACCTTC
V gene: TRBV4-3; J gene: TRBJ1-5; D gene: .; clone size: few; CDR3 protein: CASSQEIGGRQPQHF; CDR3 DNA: TGCGCCAGCAGCCAAGAAATCGGGGGACGGCAGCCCCAGCATTTT
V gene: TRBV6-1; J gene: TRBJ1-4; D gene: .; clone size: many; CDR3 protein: CASGGAGEKLFF; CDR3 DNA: TGTGCCAGCGGCGGGGCGGGCGAAAAACTGTTTTTT
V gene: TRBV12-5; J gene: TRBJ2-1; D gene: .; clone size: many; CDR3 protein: CASGFGGVSYNEQFF; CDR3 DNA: TGTGCTAGTGGTTTCGGCGGGGTCTCCTACAATGAGCAGTTCTTC
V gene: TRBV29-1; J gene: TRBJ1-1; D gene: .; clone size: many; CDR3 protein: CSVSTNTEAFF; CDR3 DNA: TGCAGCGTTAGTACGAACACTGAAGCTTTCTTT
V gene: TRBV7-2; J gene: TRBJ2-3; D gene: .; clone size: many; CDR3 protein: CASSFVADTQYF; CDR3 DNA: TGTGCCAGCAGCTTCGTTGCAGATACGCAGTATTTT
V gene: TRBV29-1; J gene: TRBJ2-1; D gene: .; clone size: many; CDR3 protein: CSVAGTPLYNEQFF; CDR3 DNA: TGCAGCGTTGCCGGGACCCCCCTTTACAATGAGCAGTTCTTC
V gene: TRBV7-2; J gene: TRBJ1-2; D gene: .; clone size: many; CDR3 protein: CASSLYGYTF; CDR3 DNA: TGTGCCAGCAGCTTATATGGCTACACCTTC
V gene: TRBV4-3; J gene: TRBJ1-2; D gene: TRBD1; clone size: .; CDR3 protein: CASSADRANYGYTF; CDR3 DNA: TGCGCCAGCAGCGCGGACAGGGCTAACTATGGCTACACCTTC